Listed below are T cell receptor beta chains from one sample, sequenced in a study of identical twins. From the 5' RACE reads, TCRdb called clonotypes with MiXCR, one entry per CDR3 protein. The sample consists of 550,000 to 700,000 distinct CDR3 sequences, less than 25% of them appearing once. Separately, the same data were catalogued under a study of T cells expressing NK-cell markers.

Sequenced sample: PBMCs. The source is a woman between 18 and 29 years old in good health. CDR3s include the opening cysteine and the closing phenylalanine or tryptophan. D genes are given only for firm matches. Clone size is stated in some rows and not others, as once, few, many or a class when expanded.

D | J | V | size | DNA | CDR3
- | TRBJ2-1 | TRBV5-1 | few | TGCGCCAGCAGCTTGGGGGGACATACGGGACACAATGAGCAGTTCTTC | CASSLGGHTGHNEQFF
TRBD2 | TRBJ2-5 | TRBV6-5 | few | TGTGCCAGTCGGGGGGTAACAGAGACCCAGTACTTC | CASRGVTETQYF
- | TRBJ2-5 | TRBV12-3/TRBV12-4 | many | TGTGCCAGCACCCAGACCACGGGGACAAGAGAGACCCAGTACTTC | CASTQTTGTRETQYF
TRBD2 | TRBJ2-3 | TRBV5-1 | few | TGCGCCAGCAGCTTGGCCGTAGCTAGCGGGACCACAGATACGCAGTATTTT | CASSLAVASGTTDTQYF
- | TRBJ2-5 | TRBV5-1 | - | TGCGCCAGCAGCTTGGCCACGGGGCCGGGGGAGACCCAGTACTTC | CASSLATGPGETQYF
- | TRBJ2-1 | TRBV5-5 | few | TGTGCCAGCAGCCCTCCTTCTTGGGACAATGAGCAGTTCTTC | CASSPPSWDNEQFF
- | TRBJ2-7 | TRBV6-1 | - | TGTGCCAGCAGTGAGTCAGGGGTCCGCGTCTACGAGCAGTACTTC | CASSESGVRVYEQYF
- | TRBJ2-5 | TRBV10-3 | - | TGTGCCATCAGTGTCAACAGGGTGGGAGAGACCCAGTACTTC | CAISVNRVGETQYF
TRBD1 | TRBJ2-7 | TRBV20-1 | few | TGCAGTGCCGAGGAGGCGTCAGGGGGCATTTACGAGCAGTACTTC | CSAEEASGGIYEQYF
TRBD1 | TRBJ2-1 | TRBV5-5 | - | TGTGCCAGCAGTCTTGGACAGGGGGCGCCCAATGAGCAGTTCTTC | CASSLGQGAPNEQFF
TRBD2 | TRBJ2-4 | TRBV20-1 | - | TGCAGTGCTAGGGAGCGGGGGGGTTGGACCAAAAACATTCAGTACTTC | CSARERGGWTKNIQYF
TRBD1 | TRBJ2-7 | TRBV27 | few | TGTGCCAGCAGTTCGGGACAGCGACGACCCTACGAGCAGTACTTC | CASSSGQRRPYEQYF
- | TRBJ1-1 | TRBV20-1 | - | TGCAGTGCTAGAGATTGGCGGGGCAGGAACACTGAAGCTTTCTTT | CSARDWRGRNTEAFF
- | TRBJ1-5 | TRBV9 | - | TGTGCCAGCAGCGTAGCGAACAGGCCAAAGAATCAGCCCCAGCATTTT | CASSVANRPKNQPQHF
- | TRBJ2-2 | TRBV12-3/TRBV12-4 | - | TGTGCCAGCAGGGGTTGGGGGGTCACCGGGGAGCTGTTTTTT | CASRGWGVTGELFF
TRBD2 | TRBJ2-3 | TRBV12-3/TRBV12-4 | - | TGTGCCAGCAGGCGAGCGGGAGAGGTAACAGATACGCAGTATTTT | CASRRAGEVTDTQYF
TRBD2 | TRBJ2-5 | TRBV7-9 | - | TGTGCCAGCAGTCCTTGGACTAGCGGGAGTCGGGAGACCCAGTACTTC | CASSPWTSGSRETQYF
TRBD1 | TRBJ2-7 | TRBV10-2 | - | TGCGCCAGCAGTGAGCCAGGACAGGGTCTGGGCGAGCAGTACTTC | CASSEPGQGLGEQYF
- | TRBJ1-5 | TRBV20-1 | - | TGCAGTGCTAGTGAAGAAACCCGGGTCAATCAGCCCCAGCATTTT | CSASEETRVNQPQHF
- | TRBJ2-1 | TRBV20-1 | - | TGCAGTGCTAGATACAGGTTAGGTGAGCAGTTCTTC | CSARYRLGEQFF
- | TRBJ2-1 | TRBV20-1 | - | TGCAGTGCTAGAGATCTTAGGGAGTCGAGGTACAATGAGCAGTTCTTC | CSARDLRESRYNEQFF
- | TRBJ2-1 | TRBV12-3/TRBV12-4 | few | TGTGCCAGTAGGACCCTCCACAATGAGCAGTTCTTC | CASRTLHNEQFF
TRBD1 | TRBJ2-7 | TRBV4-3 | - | TGCGCCAGCAGCCAGGAGATGATCGGGACAGGGGGTCACGAGCAGTACTTC | CASSQEMIGTGGHEQYF
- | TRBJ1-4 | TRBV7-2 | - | TGTGCCAGCAGCCAACTGGGAACAACTAATGAAAAACTGTTTTTT | CASSQLGTTNEKLFF
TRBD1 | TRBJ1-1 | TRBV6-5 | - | TGTGCCAGCAGTTACTCACTACGGACAGGGTCGCGGAGAACTGAAGCTTTCTTT | CASSYSLRTGSRRTEAFF
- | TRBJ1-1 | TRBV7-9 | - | TGTGCCAGCAGCCCCCCCGGGGGATGGACTGAAGCTTTCTTT | CASSPPGGWTEAFF
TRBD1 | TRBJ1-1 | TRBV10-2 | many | TGCGCCAGCAGTGAGGTGGGACAGGAAGCTTTCTTT | CASSEVGQEAFF
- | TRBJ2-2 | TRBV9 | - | TGTGCCAGCAAAGGGACATTGAACACCGGGGAGCTGTTTTTT | CASKGTLNTGELFF
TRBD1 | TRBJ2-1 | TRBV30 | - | TGTGCCTGGAGTACCGGGACAGGTCTCAATGAGCAGTTCTTC | CAWSTGTGLNEQFF
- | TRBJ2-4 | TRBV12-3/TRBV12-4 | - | TGTGCCAGCAGTTCCCTCCTCGGGCAGCTACTAGCCAAAAACATTCAGTACTTC | CASSSLLGQLLAKNIQYF
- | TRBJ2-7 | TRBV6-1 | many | TGTGCCAGCAGTCTAGGGCCTGGGCCCTACGAGCAGTACTTC | CASSLGPGPYEQYF
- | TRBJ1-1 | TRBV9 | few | TGTGCCAGCAGCGTATTGAGGGGACTGGACACTGAAGCTTTCTTT | CASSVLRGLDTEAFF
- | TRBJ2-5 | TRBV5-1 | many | TGCGCCAGCAGCTTGGCCCTGGGTGAGGAGACCCAGTACTTC | CASSLALGEETQYF
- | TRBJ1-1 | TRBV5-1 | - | TGCGCCAGCAGCCAGCAGGGTTTAGGCACTGAAGCTTTCTTT | CASSQQGLGTEAFF
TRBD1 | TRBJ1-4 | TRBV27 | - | TGTGCCAGCAAGAGGACAGGGGGAGCAAAACTGTTTTTT | CASKRTGGAKLFF
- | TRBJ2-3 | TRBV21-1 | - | TGTGCCAGCAGCAGTAAGCGGGAGAGGAACACAGATACGCAGTATTTT | CASSSKRERNTDTQYF